The 14 T cell receptor beta chains below were found in one sample sequenced in a study of radiotherapy plus CTLA-4 blockade in lung cancer listed by TCRdb under 2018. The protocol used for the library was the immunoSEQ multiplex PCR assay. The clones in this table, taken by TCRdb from immuneACCESS, are in-frame only. Not every clone is retained; where verified, under half of the shortfall comes from an unresolved V gene, and the cause of the rest is unknown. Recorded for this sample are tens of thousands of clones; more than 75% of them occurred a single time. The top ten clones comprise 7.5% to 9.5% of the sample. The specimen comprised peripheral blood, sampled from a patient treated with radiotherapy plus ipilimumab. These receptors originate from a human donor with non-small cell lung cancer who had a complete response to radiotherapy plus ipilimumab.

The CDR3 spells CASSLARTGFSPLHF. CDR3 coding DNA: TGTGCCAGCAGCTTAGCACGGACAGGGTTTTCACCCCTCCACTTT. The chain is built from TRBV7-2 and TRBJ1-6, with TRBD1 matching over 8 bases. V lost 0 bases to trimming and J lost 9 bases; unmatched junction nucleotides: 4. Germline V gene data show CDR1 as SGHTA and CDR2 as FQGNSA. The CDR3 runs 15 residues.

CDR3 DNA sequence: TGTGCCAGCAGCTTGGCCACATTAATCAATCAGCCCCAGCATTTT. It encodes CASSLATLINQPQHF. The chain recombines TRBV5-6 with TRBJ1-5; D unclear. V lost 0 bases, J lost 3 bases, and 10 bases lay in between. Germline CDR1 reads SGHDT; CDR2 reads YYEEEE. This CDR3 comprises 15 residues.

DNA of the CDR3: TGCGCCAGCAGCATGGGCCGGAGCACTGAAGCTTTCTTT. Translated: CASSMGRSTEAFF. The V and J genes are TRBV5-1 and TRBJ1-1; D gene unclear. Between the trimmed V and J ends, which lost 4 bases and 4 bases, there was a span of 11 bases. The CDR3 totals 13 residues. From germline, CDR1 is SGHRS and CDR2 YFSETQ.

This clone was found a few times. V gene TRBV10-2 combines with J gene TRBJ1-3; 8 bases map to TRBD1. The CDR3 loop spans 16 amino acids. Germline trimming cut 7 bases from V and 4 bases from J; bases unmatched to any gene: 12. CDR1 is WSHSY and CDR2 is SAAADI in the germline V gene. CDR3 amino acids: CASKRGTGALGNTIYF. The CDR3 DNA is TGCGCCAGCAAACGCGGGACAGGTGCGCTCGGAAACACCATATATTTT.

Written as DNA, the CDR3 is TGTGCCAGCAGTTTGGACAGGGGCTACTATGGCTACACCTTC. It encodes CASSLDRGYYGYTF. The chain joins TRBV27 to TRBJ1-2; 9 bases are shared with TRBD1. The germline V gene encodes CDR1 MNHEY and CDR2 SMNVEV (reference sequence). The CDR3 runs 14 residues. The trim removed 3 bases at V and 3 bases at J, leaving 2 bases unmatched.

The chain has TRBV7-9 and TRBJ1-2, with 10 positions matching TRBD1. This CDR3 spans 14 amino acids. Per the germline V gene, CDR1 is SEHNR and CDR2 is FQNEAQ (reference sequence). J was trimmed by 2 bases and V by 6 bases; bases with no gene match: 3. The CDR3 DNA is TGTGCCAGCAGGACAGGGGGCTTCAACTATGGCTACACCTTC. Amino acids: CASRTGGFNYGYTF.

This chain joins TRBV6-1 and TRBJ1-3, with 9 bases identical to TRBD1. The CDR3 sequence is 15 residues long. Germline V gene sequence: CDR1 MNHNS, CDR2 SASEGT. J lost 4 bases, V lost 4 bases, and 5 bases had no gene match. CDR3 DNA sequence: TGTGCCAGCAGTGTAACAGGGGGCGAGGGAAACACCATATATTTT. Its protein is CASSVTGGEGNTIYF.

Concerning this clone: This same CDR3 is encoded by further DNA sequences in the sample. The J gene is TRBJ1-4, the V gene TRBV18, with a possible D match to TRBD1 (5 bases). The CDR3 runs 14 residues. In germline, CDR1 is KGHSH, CDR2 LQKENI. V was shortened by 2 bases and J by 4 bases, with 8 bases between the two germline ends. CDR3 sequence (DNA): TGTGCCAGCTCACCAGGGGCAGATAATGAAAAACTGTTTTTT. This translates into CASSPGADNEKLFF.

This chain joins TRBV5-6 and TRBJ2-1; 7 nucleotides align to TRBD2. The germline gives CDR1 SGHDT, CDR2 YYEEEE. CDR3 length: 10 amino acids. V trimming: 7 bases; J trimming: 9 bases; junction bases outside the gene matches: 1. The CDR3 coding sequence is TGTGCCAGCGGGGAGGGTGAGCAGTTCTTC. Protein: CASGEGEQFF.

CDR3 DNA sequence: TGTGCCAGCAGTGCGGGGGGGACCTACGAGCAGTACTTC. Its protein is CASSAGGTYEQYF. This chain joins TRBV6-5 and TRBJ2-7, with 9 nucleotides matching TRBD2. Trimming took 5 bases from V and 2 from J; bases not matched to a gene: 1. This CDR3 spans 13 amino acids. Per the germline V gene, CDR1 is MNHEY and CDR2 is SVGAGI.

The chain is built from TRBV7-9 and TRBJ2-2; D is unclear. CDR1 is SEHNR and CDR2 is FQNEAQ in the germline V gene (reference sequence). The CDR3 sequence is 14 residues long. Trimming removed 1 base from V and 8 bases from J, with 11 bases in between. This CDR3 reads CASSLETPTGELFF. In nucleotides, the CDR3 is TGTGCCAGCAGCTTAGAGACTCCCACGGGGGAGCTGTTTTTT.

The chain carries TRBV7-9 and TRBJ1-1; the match to TRBD1 covers 12 bases. This CDR3 has 17 amino acids. V was pared by 3 bases and J by 0 bases, with 5 bases of the junction left unmatched. Germline V lookup: CDR1 SEHNR, CDR2 FQNEAQ (reference sequence). For the CDR3, the DNA is TGTGCCAGCAGCTTCGGGGACAGGGGGCGGGTGAACACTGAAGCTTTCTTT. It translates to CASSFGDRGRVNTEAFF. Looking up the rest from reference TRBV7-9 and TRBJ1-1 gives the full variable domain: DTGVSQNPRHKITKRGQNVTFRCDPISEHNRLYWYRQTLGQGPEFLTYFQNEAQLEKSRLLSDRFSAERPKGSFSTLEIQRTEQGDSAMYLCASSFGDRGRVNTEAFFGQGTRLTVV.

V usage is TRBV27 and J usage is TRBJ2-6; 9 bases map to TRBD2. Germline loops: CDR1 MNHEY, CDR2 SMNVEV (reference sequence). This CDR3 comprises 17 residues. V gave up 2 bases and J gave up 2 bases; unmatched junction bases: 4. The CDR3 DNA is TGTGCCAGCAGTTTAGGCGGGGGGGGCGCTGGGGCCAACGTCCTGACTTTC. Amino acids: CASSLGGGGAGANVLTF.

The genes are TRBV4-1 and TRBJ1-5; D uncertain. Germline V gives CDR1 MGHRA, CDR2 YSYEKL. This CDR3 has 15 amino acids. V was pared by 0 bases and J by 3 bases, with 9 bases between. CDR3 in DNA: TGCGCCAGCAGCCAAGATCTCACGGTCAATCAGCCCCAGCATTTT. Translating gives CASSQDLTVNQPQHF.